The 18 T cell receptor beta chains given below trace back to one sample, sequenced in a study of cytomegalovirus exposure and HLA in healthy donors. Measured with immunoSEQ multiplex PCR; TCRdb has only the in-frame clones, and not every one. The table lists 300,000 to 400,000 clones, roughly 87% of them singletons. Specimen: PBMCs. The origin of the receptors is a man aged 30-40 years in good health and CMV-seronegative.

The chain combines TRBV6-5 with TRBJ2-7, with D maybe TRBD2 (6 bases). The length of the CDR3 is 13 residues. Germline V lookup: CDR1 MNHEY, CDR2 SVGAGI. Trimming cost V 0 bases and J 4 bases, with 7 bases left between them. CDR3 residues: CASSYSEGYEQYF. The CDR3, as DNA: TGTGCCAGCAGTTACTCGGAGGGTTACGAGCAGTACTTC.

This chain links TRBV27 with TRBJ2-6; 12 nucleotides line up with TRBD1. The CDR3 runs 19 residues. V lost 6 bases, J lost 0 bases, and 9 bases stayed unmatched. The germline gives CDR1 MNHEY, CDR2 SMNVEV (reference sequence). CDR3 bases: TGTGCCAGCAGGCGAGGAGGGACAGGGGGCATCTCTGGGGCCAACGTCCTGACTTTC. Protein: CASRRGGTGGISGANVLTF. The whole variable domain, filled in from reference TRBV27 and TRBJ2-6, reads EAQVTQNPRYLITVTGKKLTVTCSQNMNHEYMSWYRQDPGLGLRQIYYSMNVEVTDKGDVPEGYKVSRKEKRNFPLILESPSPNQTSLYFCASRRGGTGGISGANVLTFGAGSRLTVL.

The rearrangement uses TRBV4-3 and TRBJ1-1, with D possibly matching TRBD1 (5 bases). This CDR3 is built from 16 residues. The V gene's germline CDR1 is LGHNA and CDR2 YSLEER. The V and J ends lost 0 bases and 6 bases respectively, with 17 bases between them. The CDR3 protein is CASSQEGLSLGAEAFF. DNA for the CDR3: TGCGCCAGCAGCCAAGAGGGTCTATCTTTAGGGGCTGAAGCTTTCTTT.

This clone was found once. The chain couples TRBV2 to TRBJ2-5, with TRBD2 matching over 8 bases. This CDR3 is 15 amino acids long. Trimming cost V 1 base and J 7 bases; bases outside gene matches: 8. Germline lookup yields CDR1 SNHLY and CDR2 FYNNEI. The CDR3 coding sequence is TGTGCCAGCAGTGAAGATGACGGGGGGGCCAGGACCCAGTACTTC. Its translation: CASSEDDGGARTQYF.

V usage is TRBV25-1 and J usage is TRBJ2-4; a possible D gene is TRBD1 (6 bases). Germline values: CDR1 MGHDK, CDR2 SYGVNS. The CDR3 extends over 13 amino acids. Trimming took 2 bases from V and 8 from J, leaving 10 bases between them. This CDR3 is CASSEVQGHIQYF. In DNA form, the CDR3 reads TGTGCCAGCAGTGAAGTCCAGGGGCACATTCAGTACTTC.

The chain combines TRBV5-1 with TRBJ2-5; TRBD2 matches 8 bases. This CDR3 is 16 amino acids long. J gave up 2 bases and V 2 bases, and 8 bases lay outside the gene matches. Germline V CDR1 and CDR2: SGHRS, YFSETQ. As DNA, the CDR3 is TGCGCCAGCAGCTTCCCTACAGCGGGGGTACAAGAGACCCAGTACTTC. Amino acid sequence: CASSFPTAGVQETQYF. The complete variable domain, with remaining parts taken from reference TRBV5-1 and TRBJ2-5, reads KAGVTQTPRYLIKTRGQQVTLSCSPISGHRSVSWYQQTPGQGLQFLFEYFSETQRNKGNFPGRFSGRQFSNSRSEMNVSTLELGDSALYLCASSFPTAGVQETQYFGPGTRLLVL.

The J gene is TRBJ1-1, the V gene TRBV11-2, with 10 bases that match TRBD1. Germline V lookup: CDR1 SGHAT, CDR2 FQNNGV. The CDR3 extends over 14 amino acids. The V gene end was trimmed by 5 bases and the J gene end by 4 bases; junction bases not matched to a gene: 4. CDR3 sequence (DNA): TGTGCCAGCAGCCCGGGACAGGGGAGCACTGAAGCTTTCTTT. This gives the protein CASSPGQGSTEAFF. The whole variable domain, filled in from reference TRBV11-2 and TRBJ1-1, reads EAGVAQSPRYKIIEKRQSVAFWCNPISGHATLYWYQQILGQGPKLLIQFQNNGVVDDSQLPKDRFSAERLKGVDSTLKIQPAKLEDSAVYLCASSPGQGSTEAFFGQGTRLTVV.

The chain carries TRBV6-5 and TRBJ2-7, with 9 nucleotides matching TRBD2. Germline-derived CDR1 and CDR2 are MNHEY and SVGAGI. This CDR3 contains 15 residues. The junction had 13 bases not matched to a gene; V was cut back by 6 bases and J by 7 bases. CDR3 coding DNA: TGTGCCAGCAGAACCGAGGCTAGCGGGGCTCGAGAGCAGTACTTC. It encodes CASRTEASGAREQYF.

This clone has a single count. This chain joins TRBV5-6 and TRBJ2-7; D may be TRBD1 (6 bases). Germline CDR1 reads SGHDT; CDR2 reads YYEEEE. The CDR3 is made up of 14 amino acids. V was cut by 2 bases and J by 6 bases, with 15 bases left in between. CDR3: CASSFIPTGSEQYF. The CDR3, as DNA: TGTGCCAGCAGCTTTATCCCGACAGGCTCCGAGCAGTACTTC.

V and J are TRBV7-6 and TRBJ1-2; 10 nucleotides line up with TRBD1. The germline CDR1 and CDR2 sequences are SGHVS and FNYEAQ. The CDR3 consists of 16 residues. J gave up 5 bases and V 4 bases, and 10 bases lay outside the gene matches. CDR3 loop: CASSSGQGPGYYGYTF. The CDR3 DNA reads as TGTGCCAGCAGCTCGGGACAGGGGCCCGGATATTATGGCTACACCTTC. Full variable domain (missing parts from reference TRBV7-6 and TRBJ1-2): GAGVSQSPRYKVTKRGQDVALRCDPISGHVSLYWYRQALGQGPEFLTYFNYEAQQDKSGLPNDRFSAERPEGSISTLTIQRTEQRDSAMYRCASSSGQGPGYYGYTFGSGTRLTVV.

CDR3 amino acids: CASSSAGKTGANVLTF. In DNA form, the CDR3 reads TGTGCCAGCAGCTCCGCGGGCAAGACTGGGGCCAACGTCCTGACTTTC. The V and J genes are TRBV7-9 and TRBJ2-6; a weak D match, TRBD2 (5 bases). This CDR3 has 16 amino acids. Germline V gives CDR1 SEHNR, CDR2 FQNEAQ (reference sequence). Trimming shortened V by 4 bases and J by 2 bases, and 12 bases separated the two germline ends.

The CDR3 loop reads CASSFPSPGVGGYTF. DNA of the CDR3: TGCGCCAGCAGCTTCCCCTCCCCAGGGGTCGGTGGCTACACCTTC. The J gene is TRBJ1-2, the V gene TRBV4-3; D may be TRBD1 (6 bases). Germline lookup yields CDR1 LGHNA and CDR2 YSLEER. The CDR3 contains 15 residues. Trimming took off 5 bases at V and 7 bases at J, with 20 bases between the two ends.

This clone was detected once. This chain joins TRBV5-4 and TRBJ2-5, with 7 bases fitting TRBD1. The CDR3 sequence is 15 residues long. The germline gives CDR1 SGHNT, CDR2 YYREEE (reference sequence). With V trimmed by 4 bases and J by 5 bases, 11 bases remained unmatched. The CDR3 DNA sequence: TGTGCCAGCAGCCCTCTGACAGGGAGTTCGGAGACCCAGTACTTC. The encoded protein is CASSPLTGSSETQYF.

The chain combines TRBV11-2 with TRBJ2-7; TRBD2 is a possible D gene (7 bases). CDR3 length equals 12 residues. Germline-derived CDR1 and CDR2 are SGHAT and FQNNGV. V dropped 1 base and J dropped 12 bases, with 13 bases sitting between them. This CDR3 reads CASSLGEGDSYF. DNA for the CDR3: TGTGCCAGCAGCTTAGGGGAGGGGGATTCGTACTTC.

The J gene is TRBJ1-1, the V gene TRBV6-5; 9 bases match TRBD1. The CDR3 is made up of 15 amino acids. Germline V gene lookup returns CDR1 MNHEY and CDR2 SVGAGI. With V trimmed by 7 bases and J by 0 bases, 6 bases remained unmatched. The CDR3 protein is CASTTGQGLNTEAFF. The CDR3 nucleotides read TGTGCCAGCACCACGGGACAGGGCCTGAACACTGAAGCTTTCTTT.

The V call is TRBV7-2, the J call TRBJ1-2, with D tentatively TRBD1 (5 bases). The length of the CDR3 is 12 residues. V was shortened by 8 bases and J by 14 bases, with 21 bases between the two germline ends. The germline CDR1 and CDR2 sequences are SGHTA and FQGNSA. CDR3 nucleotide sequence: TGTGCCAGCTCCTACTCGGGGGTTGGGTTGACCTTC. Protein product: CASSYSGVGLTF.

This clone was detected a few times. This chain links TRBV20-1 with TRBJ1-1; TRBD1 might be the D (5 bases). This CDR3 comprises 11 residues. Trimming took off 6 bases at V and 3 bases at J, with 8 bases between the two ends. The germline CDR1 and CDR2 sequences are DFQATT and SNEGSKA (reference sequence). CDR3 DNA: TGCAGTGCGGGGCATTACACTGAAGCTTTCTTT. It encodes CSAGHYTEAFF.

The chain is built from TRBV4-2 and TRBJ2-7, with 10 bases aligning to TRBD2. The length of the CDR3 is 18 residues. The germline V gene has CDR1 LGHNA and CDR2 YNFKEQ. V shed 1 base, J shed 0 bases, and the junction held 9 bases outside the gene matches. The CDR3 region is CASSQAPRTSGSSYEQYF. The CDR3 DNA reads TGTGCCAGCAGCCAAGCCCCTCGGACTAGCGGTAGCTCCTACGAGCAGTACTTC.